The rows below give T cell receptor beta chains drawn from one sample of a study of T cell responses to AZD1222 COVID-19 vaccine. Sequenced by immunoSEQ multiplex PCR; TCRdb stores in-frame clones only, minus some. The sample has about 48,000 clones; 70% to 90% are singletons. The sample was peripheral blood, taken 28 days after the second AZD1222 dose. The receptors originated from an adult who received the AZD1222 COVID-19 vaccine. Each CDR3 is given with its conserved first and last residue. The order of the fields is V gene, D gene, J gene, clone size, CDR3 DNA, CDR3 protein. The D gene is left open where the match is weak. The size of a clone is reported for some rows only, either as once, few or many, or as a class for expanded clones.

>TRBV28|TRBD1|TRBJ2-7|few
TGTGCCAGCAGTTTGGCGACAGGGGGGGCCTACGAGCAGTACTTC
CASSLATGGAYEQYF
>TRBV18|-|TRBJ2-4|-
TGTGCCAGCTCACCACCGATCGGGGATGTAGGCATTCAGTACTTC
CASSPPIGDVGIQYF
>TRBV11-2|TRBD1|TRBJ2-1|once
TGTGCCAGCAATAAAGACAGGGGCTTTTACAATGAGCAGTTCTTC
CASNKDRGFYNEQFF
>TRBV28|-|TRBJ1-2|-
TGTGCCAGCAGTTTGGATGGCTACACCTTC
CASSLDGYTF
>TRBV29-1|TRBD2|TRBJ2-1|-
TGCAGCGAGGGACTAGCGGGTGTGAATGAGCAGTTCTTC
CSEGLAGVNEQFF
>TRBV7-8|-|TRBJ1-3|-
TGTGCCAGCAGCTCACAGGTTGCAGGAAACACCATATATTTT
CASSSQVAGNTIYF
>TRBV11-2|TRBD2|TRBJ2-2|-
TGTGCCAGCAGCAAGGGACTAGCGCCAAATCGGAACACCGGGGAGCTGTTTTTT
CASSKGLAPNRNTGELFF
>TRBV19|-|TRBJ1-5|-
TGTGCCAGTAGCCAGAGTAGCAATCAGCCCCAGCATTTT
CASSQSSNQPQHF
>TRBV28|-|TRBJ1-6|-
TGTGCCAGCGGGTTAGGACAAAATAATTCACCCCTCCACTTT
CASGLGQNNSPLHF
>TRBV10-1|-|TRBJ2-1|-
TGCGCCAGCAGCTGGACGGCCAGCTCCTACAATGAGCAGTTCTTC
CASSWTASSYNEQFF
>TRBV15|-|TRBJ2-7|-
TGTGCCACCAGCAGAGATCTGCTAGATGAGAACGAGCAGTACTTC
CATSRDLLDENEQYF
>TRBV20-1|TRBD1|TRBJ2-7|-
TGCAGTGCTAGTGAATTAACCGGACAGGCCTCCTACGAGCAGTACTTC
CSASELTGQASYEQYF
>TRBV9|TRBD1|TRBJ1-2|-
TGTGCCAGCAGAATTGGACAGGGGGATGGTTATGGCTACACCTTC
CASRIGQGDGYGYTF
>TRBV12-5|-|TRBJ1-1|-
TGTGCTAGTGCCGGGACACTCCCCCATTCTGGAGCTTTCTTT
CASAGTLPHSGAFF
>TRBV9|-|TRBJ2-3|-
TGTGCCAGCAGCGTAGGGGACTCTAGCACAGATACGCAGTATTTT
CASSVGDSSTDTQYF
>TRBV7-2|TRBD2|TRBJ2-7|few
TGTGCCAGCACTCTATGGACTAGCGGGTCAATATCGGGGCAGTACTTC
CASTLWTSGSISGQYF
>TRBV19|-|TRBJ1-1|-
TGTGCCAGTACCCAGGCAAGGGGGGCTGAAGCTTTCTTT
CASTQARGAEAFF
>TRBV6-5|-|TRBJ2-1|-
TGTGCCAGCAGTTACTCGACTTATGGATCCAGCACTGAGCAGTTCTTC
CASSYSTYGSSTEQFF
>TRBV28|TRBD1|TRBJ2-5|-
TGTGCCAGCAGTTCCGCCGGGACAGGGGGCTCAGAGACCCAGTACTTC
CASSSAGTGGSETQYF
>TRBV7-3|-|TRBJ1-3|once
TGTGCCAGCAGCTCGGGAGGGCCGCTGACTGGAAACACCATATATTTT
CASSSGGPLTGNTIYF
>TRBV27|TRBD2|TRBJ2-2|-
TGTGCCAGCAGGAAGGGACTAGCGGGAGGGGTGGTCGGGGAGCTGTTTTTT
CASRKGLAGGVVGELFF
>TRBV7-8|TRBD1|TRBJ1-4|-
TGTGCCAGCAGCAAACAGGGGAGTGAAAAACTGTTTTTT
CASSKQGSEKLFF
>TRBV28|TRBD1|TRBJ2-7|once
TGTGCCAGCAGCTCTCCGGGACAGAAAATCCCCTGGGATTACGAGCAGTACTTC
CASSSPGQKIPWDYEQYF
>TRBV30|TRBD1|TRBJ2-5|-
TGTGCCTGGAGTGCCGGGACAGGGGACCAGACCCAGTACTTC
CAWSAGTGDQTQYF
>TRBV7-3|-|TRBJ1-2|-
TGTGCCAGCAGCTTAAATGGGAATGGCTACACCTTC
CASSLNGNGYTF
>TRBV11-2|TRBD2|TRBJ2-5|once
TGTGCCAGCAGGCCCGTAGCGGGAGCTGGGGAGACCCAGTACTTC
CASRPVAGAGETQYF
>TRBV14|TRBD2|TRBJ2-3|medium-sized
TGTGCCAGCAGCTCAAATAGCGGGAGTACAGATACGCAGTATTTT
CASSSNSGSTDTQYF